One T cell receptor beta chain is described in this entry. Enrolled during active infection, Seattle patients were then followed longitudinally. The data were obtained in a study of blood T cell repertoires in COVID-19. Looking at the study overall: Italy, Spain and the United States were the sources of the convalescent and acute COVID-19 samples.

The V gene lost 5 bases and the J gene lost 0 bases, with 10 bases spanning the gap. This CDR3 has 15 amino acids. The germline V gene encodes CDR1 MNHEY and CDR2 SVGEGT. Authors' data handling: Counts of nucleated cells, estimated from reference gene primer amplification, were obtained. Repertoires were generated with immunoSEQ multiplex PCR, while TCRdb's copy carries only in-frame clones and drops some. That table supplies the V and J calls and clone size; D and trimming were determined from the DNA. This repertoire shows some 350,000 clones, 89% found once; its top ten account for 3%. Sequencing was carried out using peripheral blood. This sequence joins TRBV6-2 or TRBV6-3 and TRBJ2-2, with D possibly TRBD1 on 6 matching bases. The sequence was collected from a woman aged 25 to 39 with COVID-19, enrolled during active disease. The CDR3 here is CASSRTATNTGELFF. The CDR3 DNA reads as TGTGCCAGCAGTCGGACAGCAACGAACACCGGGGAGCTGTTTTTT.